This T cell receptor beta chain was found in a study of T cells in Graves' hyperthyroidism and ophthalmopathy. General study findings and limits: Researchers report that a 13 V-J model separated ophthalmopathy from stable hyperthyroidism. Most clonotypes that expanded in the thyroid above 0.001 also showed up in blood.

Amplified regions were TCR beta CDR3 sequences from RNA transcripts. The HTBI primer set served for first-round RT-PCR of the TCR CDR3. TCRdb re-called the multiplex PCR reads through MiXCR, storing one row per CDR3 protein. The table lists about 400,000 distinct CDR3 sequences, roughly 15% of them singletons, with approximately 19% in the top ten. There are many counts of this clonotype. The target antigen is unknown. The CDR3 consists of 14 residues. Trimming removed 6 bases from V and 5 bases from J; junction bases left unmatched: 7. This TCR was recovered from a woman in her sixties or seventies with Graves' ophthalmopathy. The sample taken for sequencing was blood. The chain couples TRBV12-3 or TRBV12-4 to TRBJ1-1, with 9 positions matching TRBD1. CDR3 sequence: CASRPTGGGTEAFF. DNA of the CDR3: TGTGCCAGCAGGCCCACAGGGGGCGGGACTGAAGCTTTCTTT.